These T cell receptor beta chains were read from a single sample in a study of CD8 T cells in Susac syndrome. From the immunoSEQ multiplex PCR reads, TCRdb called clonotypes with MiXCR, one entry per CDR3 protein. This sample has about 140,000 distinct CDR3 sequences; approximately 95% occur once, and the top ten carry over 0.25%. Sequences were obtained from CD8+ T cells from PBMCs. The receptors derive from a human donor in good health. The CDR3 runs from the conserved cysteine through the conserved F or W. The D gene is left open where the match is weak.

len	d_gene	v_gene	j_gene	CDR3aa	CDR3nt
13	NA	TRBV14	TRBJ2-5	CASSQWTEETQYF	TGTGCCAGCAGCCAATGGACAGAAGAGACCCAGTACTTC
15	TRBD2	TRBV7-2	TRBJ2-1	CASRGGGTSPHEQFF	TGTGCCAGCAGGGGCGGGGGGACTAGTCCGCATGAGCAGTTCTTC
15	TRBD2	TRBV25-1	TRBJ2-5	CASSEGGGLQETQYF	TGTGCCAGCAGTGAAGGGGGGGGTCTCCAAGAGACCCAGTACTTC
16	TRBD1	TRBV20-1	TRBJ2-4	CSAADWTGNDKNIQYF	TGCAGTGCCGCCGACTGGACAGGGAATGACAAAAACATTCAGTACTTC
15	TRBD1	TRBV9	TRBJ2-2	CASSTRTGGTGELFF	TGTGCCAGCAGCACCCGGACAGGGGGCACCGGGGAGCTGTTTTTT
15	TRBD1	TRBV27	TRBJ2-1	CASSPGTGVYNEQFF	TGTGCCAGCAGTCCGGGGACAGGAGTCTACAATGAGCAGTTCTTC
14	TRBD2	TRBV7-2	TRBJ2-7	CASSRGLDGYEQYF	TGTGCCAGCAGCCGCGGACTAGATGGGTACGAGCAGTACTTC
12	NA	TRBV20-1	TRBJ2-1	CSALTGYNEQFF	TGCAGTGCCCTGACAGGCTACAATGAGCAGTTCTTC
12	NA	TRBV29-1	TRBJ1-1	CSGGVLNTEAFF	TGCAGCGGGGGGGTCCTGAACACTGAAGCTTTCTTT
12	NA	TRBV20-1	TRBJ1-5	CSAKPLNQPQHF	TGCAGTGCCAAGCCTCTCAATCAGCCCCAGCATTTT
13	TRBD2	TRBV30	TRBJ2-7	CALRTSGFYEQYF	TGTGCCCTCCGGACTAGCGGGTTTTACGAGCAGTACTTC
13	NA	TRBV18	TRBJ2-2	CASSPSTGGELFF	TGTGCCAGCTCACCTTCGACGGGCGGGGAGCTGTTTTTT
17	TRBD1	TRBV20-1	TRBJ2-2	CSASRAGGQSYTGELFF	TGCAGTGCTAGCCGTGCAGGGGGCCAGTCTTACACCGGGGAGCTGTTTTTT
13	NA	TRBV30	TRBJ2-5	CAWSVVGQETQYF	TGTGCCTGGAGTGTTGTAGGTCAAGAGACCCAGTACTTC
15	NA	TRBV6-5	TRBJ2-1	CASSPDAGAYNEQFF	TGTGCCAGCAGCCCCGACGCAGGAGCCTACAATGAGCAGTTCTTC
16	NA	TRBV27	TRBJ2-5	CASSLSGWPEQETQYF	TGTGCCAGCAGTTTATCGGGGTGGCCAGAACAAGAGACCCAGTACTTC
9	NA	TRBV20-1	TRBJ1-2	CSIQEGYTF	TGCAGTATTCAGGAGGGCTACACCTTC
14	TRBD2	TRBV7-2	TRBJ2-1	CASSDFLAGNEQFF	TGTGCCAGCAGCGACTTTCTAGCGGGAAATGAGCAGTTCTTC
15	TRBD2	TRBV14	TRBJ2-7	CASSLTSGATYEQYF	TGTGCCAGCAGCCTGACTAGCGGAGCCACCTACGAGCAGTACTTC
14	TRBD1	TRBV15	TRBJ2-5	CATSRRGGLETQYF	TGTGCCACCAGCAGGAGAGGGGGCCTGGAGACCCAGTACTTC
19	TRBD1	TRBV27	TRBJ2-3	CASSLSGPVAGGYTDTQYF	TGTGCCAGCAGTTTATCGGGACCCGTAGCAGGGGGCTACACAGATACGCAGTATTTT
16	TRBD2	TRBV7-9	TRBJ2-1	CASSADTSASYNEQFF	TGTGCCAGCAGCGCCGATACTAGCGCCAGCTACAATGAGCAGTTCTTC
14	NA	TRBV29-1	TRBJ2-5	CSVELTGGEETQYF	TGCAGCGTTGAACTGACTGGCGGAGAGGAGACCCAGTACTTC
13	NA	TRBV7-9	TRBJ2-3	CASATLSTDTQYF	TGTGCCAGCGCCACACTCAGCACAGATACGCAGTATTTT
13	NA	TRBV5-1	TRBJ2-1	CASRGSSYNEQFF	TGCGCCAGCAGAGGCAGCTCCTACAATGAGCAGTTCTTC
15	TRBD1	TRBV4-3	TRBJ2-7	CASSQGDRGQYEQYF	TGCGCCAGCAGCCAAGGGGACAGGGGGCAATACGAGCAGTACTTC